Presented here are 25 T cell receptor beta chains from one specimen sequenced in a study of T cell repertoires in cytomegalovirus infection. TCRdb redid the calling of the reads with MiXCR, one entry per CDR3 protein. The sample yields 350,000 to 400,000 distinct CDR3 sequences, roughly 34% seen once. These receptors' antigens are unknown. The sequenced sample was cultured PBMCs, obtained from culture after CMV antigen stimulation. The receptors stem from a human donor in good health (CMV status not recorded). Some clones in this sample may be carry-over from other donors' samples.

This clonotype was recorded a few times. The genes are TRBV2 and TRBJ1-1; possible D gene TRBD1, 5 bases. Trimming took 6 bases from V and 2 from J, leaving 13 bases between them. The CDR3 sequence is 14 residues long. Germline values: CDR1 SNHLY, CDR2 FYNNEI. Here the CDR3 reads CASSARGTNTEAFF. CDR3 nucleotide sequence: TGTGCCAGCAGCGCCCGAGGGACCAACACTGAAGCTTTCTTT.

This clonotype has more than one count but fewer than ten. The chain couples TRBV6-2 or TRBV6-3 to TRBJ2-7; 10 bases match TRBD2. V lost 4 bases, J lost 5 bases, and 8 bases stayed unmatched. This CDR3 region has 15 residues. The germline V gene has CDR1 MNHEY and CDR2 SVGEGT. CDR3 sequence: CASSFGAGGRNEQYV. The CDR3 bases are TGTGCCAGCAGTTTCGGAGCGGGAGGGCGGAACGAGCAGTACGTC.

This clonotype was detected once. The genes are TRBV12-5 and TRBJ2-1; tentatively, D is TRBD1 or TRBD2 (5 bases each). This CDR3 has 13 residues. Trimming shortened V by 4 bases and J by 9 bases, and 13 bases separated the two germline ends. Germline V lookup: CDR1 LGHNT, CDR2 FRNRAP. In DNA form, the CDR3 reads TGTGCTAGTGGTTCCTGGACCGGGGCTGAGCAGTTCTTC. Encoded protein: CASGSWTGAEQFF.

This chain links TRBV9 with TRBJ2-1, with TRBD2 identical over 7 bases. The CDR3 is 14 amino acids. Looked up from germline, CDR1 is SGDLS and CDR2 is YYNGEE. V dropped 4 bases and J dropped 7; count of bases not matched to a gene: 8. The CDR3 nucleotides are TGTGCCAGCAGCCTAACGGGACTAAAAAATGAGCAGTTCTTC. As protein: CASSLTGLKNEQFF.

The chain couples TRBV7-2 to TRBJ2-1; the D gene is possibly TRBD1 (5 bases). Per the germline V gene, CDR1 is SGHTA and CDR2 is FQGNSA. This CDR3 spans 13 amino acids. V was cut by 5 bases and J by 7 bases, with 12 bases left in between. The CDR3 loop is CASSPGRVNEQFF. DNA for the CDR3: TGTGCCAGCAGCCCAGGCAGGGTTAATGAGCAGTTCTTC.

In its sample, this clonotype was seen many times. The rearrangement links TRBV7-2 to TRBJ2-1; TRBD2 matches 8 bases. CDR1 and CDR2 (germline): SGHTA, FQGNSA. The CDR3 runs 13 residues. After removal of 5 bases from V and 6 bases from J, the junction contained 3 bases not matched to a gene. The DNA for the CDR3 is TGTGCCAGCAGCCCAACTAGCGGCAATGAGCAGTTCTTC. This translates into CASSPTSGNEQFF.

In this sample, this clonotype turned up a few times. The V gene is TRBV12-3 or TRBV12-4, the J gene TRBJ2-1, with a weak D call TRBD2 (6 bases). V lost 6 bases and J 6 bases, leaving 12 bases between the germline ends. The CDR3 consists of 13 residues. CDR3 loop: CASRRLGFNEQFF. For the CDR3, the DNA is TGTGCCAGCAGGCGACTAGGGTTCAATGAGCAGTTCTTC.

In its sample, this clonotype was seen many times. V usage is TRBV4-2 and J usage is TRBJ2-7; no clear D. The CDR3 covers 16 residues. Germline V lookup: CDR1 LGHNA, CDR2 YNFKEQ. Trimming took off 0 bases at V and 0 bases at J, with 12 bases between the two ends. The CDR3 here is CASSQDTAANSYEQYF. The CDR3, as DNA: TGTGCCAGCAGCCAAGATACGGCGGCGAACTCCTACGAGCAGTACTTC.

The chain joins TRBV29-1 to TRBJ2-3, with a tentative D call TRBD2 (5 bases). V lost 0 bases and J 0 bases, leaving 10 bases between the germline ends. Looked up from germline, CDR1 is SQVTM and CDR2 is ANQGSEA. The length of the CDR3 is 15 residues. The CDR3 bases are TGCAGCGTTGAAGATAGAGGGCGTAGCACAGATACGCAGTATTTT. This translates into CSVEDRGRSTDTQYF.

This clonotype was observed a handful of times. The CDR3 sequence is CASSPPDPETQYF. The CDR3, as DNA: TGTGCCAGCAGCCCCCCGGACCCGGAGACCCAGTACTTC. The V and J genes are TRBV28 and TRBJ2-5, with D uncertain. The CDR3 has 13 amino acids. V was shortened by 6 bases and J by 5 bases, with 13 bases between the two germline ends. Germline V gene data show CDR1 as MDHEN and CDR2 as SYDVKM. Full variable domain (rest looked up from reference TRBV28 and TRBJ2-5): DVKVTQSSRYLVKRTGEKVFLECVQDMDHENMFWYRQDPGLGLRLIYFSYDVKMKEKGDIPEGYSVSREKKERFSLILESASTNQTSMYLCASSPPDPETQYFGPGTRLLVL.

The chain couples TRBV18 to TRBJ1-2; TRBD1 matches at 7 bases. Germline CDR1 reads KGHSH; CDR2 reads LQKENI. CDR3 length: 14 residues. The V segment lost 3 bases and the J segment 7 bases; nucleotides outside the gene matches: 8. The CDR3 reads CASSPQGVQSGYTF. For the CDR3, the DNA is TGTGCCAGCTCACCCCAGGGGGTCCAATCTGGCTACACCTTC.

This clonotype was counted ten times or more. The rearrangement links TRBV7-2 to TRBJ2-7; possibly TRBD1 for D (6 bases). Germline assignment: CDR1 SGHTA and CDR2 FQGNSA. V was pared by 2 bases and J by 3 bases, with 8 bases between. CDR3 length: 13 residues. In DNA, the CDR3 is TGTGCCAGCAGCTTATCAGGGGTCTACGAGCAGTACGTC. The encoded protein is CASSLSGVYEQYV.

This clonotype was found a few times. The chain combines TRBV7-9 with TRBJ2-1, with D tentatively TRBD2 (6 bases). This CDR3 has 15 residues. V was clipped by 3 bases and J by 4 bases, with 13 bases between them. The V gene's germline CDR1 is SEHNR and CDR2 FQNEAQ (reference sequence). DNA of the CDR3: TGTGCCAGCAGCTTTCAACTAGCACAGTACAATGAGCAGTTCTTC. Translated: CASSFQLAQYNEQFF.

The rearrangement links TRBV12-3 or TRBV12-4 to TRBJ2-7; the D gene is possibly TRBD1 (5 bases). V shed 1 base and J shed 2 bases, with 9 bases lying between them. This CDR3 is built from 14 residues. CDR3 coding DNA: TGTGCCAGCAGTTTAGATACAGGAACCTACGAGCAGTACTTC. It translates to CASSLDTGTYEQYF.

Only a few counts were recorded for this clonotype. The chain is built from TRBV19 and TRBJ2-3, with 10 bases fitting TRBD2. The CDR3 runs to 16 residues. The V gene's germline CDR1 is LNHDA and CDR2 SQIVND (reference sequence). J was trimmed by 5 bases and V by 2 bases; bases with no gene match: 7. The chain's CDR3 is CASSIRRSGRGDTQYF. CDR3 nucleotides: TGTGCCAGTAGTATAAGGCGGAGCGGGAGGGGAGATACGCAGTATTTT.

This clonotype was observed many times. The chain is built from TRBV28 and TRBJ2-3; TRBD2 is a possible D gene (6 bases). The CDR3 has 14 amino acids. Germline assignment: CDR1 MDHEN and CDR2 SYDVKM. With 5 bases removed from V and 1 base from J, the gap between germline ends came to 10 bases. CDR3 sequence (DNA): TGTGCCAGCAGTCCCCCGGGGGGCACAGATACGCAGTATTTT. This translates into CASSPPGGTDTQYF.

V is TRBV30 and J is TRBJ2-3, with 7 bases that match TRBD1. V shed 4 bases and J 4 bases; nucleotides not matched to a gene: 11. CDR3 length equals 15 residues. Germline CDR1 GTSNPN, CDR2 SVGIG (reference sequence). The CDR3, as DNA: TGTGCCTGGACCTTAGCAGGGGGTCGGGCAGATACGCAGTATTTT. It is translated as CAWTLAGGRADTQYF.

The table lists this clonotype with many counts. The gene calls are TRBV7-2 and TRBJ1-5; 9 bases are shared with TRBD1. Germline V gene sequence: CDR1 SGHTA, CDR2 FQGNSA. V trimming: 5 bases; J trimming: 3 bases; junction bases outside the gene matches: 8. The CDR3 is 16 residues long. The CDR3 region is CASSRGQGDPNQPQHF. DNA for the CDR3: TGTGCCAGCAGCCGGGGACAGGGCGACCCCAATCAGCCCCAGCATTTT. Together with reference TRBV7-2 and TRBJ1-5, the CDR3 gives the full variable domain: GAGVSQSPSNKVTEKGKDVELRCDPISGHTALYWYRQSLGQGLEFLIYFQGNSAPDKSGLPSDRFSAERTGGSVSTLTIQRTQQEDSAVYLCASSRGQGDPNQPQHFGDGTRLSIL.

V is TRBV12-3 or TRBV12-4 and J is TRBJ1-2, with 10 bases matching TRBD1. The length of the CDR3 is 15 residues. The V and J ends lost 1 base and 2 bases, in that order; junction bases with no gene match: 1. The CDR3 loop reads CASSLVTGGNYGYTF. CDR3 nucleotides: TGTGCCAGCAGTTTAGTGACAGGGGGCAACTATGGCTACACCTTC.

This clonotype was seen just once. The V and J genes are TRBV4-1 and TRBJ1-2; 7 positions match TRBD1. Trimming removed 4 bases from V and 2 bases from J; junction bases left unmatched: 10. The CDR3 extends over 16 amino acids. Germline CDR1 is MGHRA and CDR2 is YSYEKL. In DNA, the CDR3 is TGCGCCAGCAGCCTATTTGGACAGGTCGGGAACTATGGCTACACCTTC. Translating gives CASSLFGQVGNYGYTF.

The chain uses TRBV27 and TRBJ1-6; TRBD1 matches at 8 bases. Germline CDR1 MNHEY, CDR2 SMNVEV (reference sequence). Trimming cost V 2 bases and J 6 bases; bases outside gene matches: 15. This CDR3 contains 19 residues. The CDR3 loop reads CASSLDLASGQGANSPLHF. DNA of the CDR3: TGTGCCAGCAGTTTAGATTTGGCCTCCGGGCAGGGGGCTAATTCACCCCTCCACTTT.

The chain recombines TRBV7-9 with TRBJ2-2; 13 bases fit TRBD2. This CDR3 comprises 19 residues. The germline V gene encodes CDR1 SEHNR and CDR2 FQNEAQ (reference sequence). J was trimmed by 4 bases and V by 3 bases; bases with no gene match: 11. As DNA, the CDR3 is TGTGCCAGCAGCTTCCAGAGACTAGCGGGAGGATATGTCACCGGGGAGCTGTTTTTT. Translated, it gives CASSFQRLAGGYVTGELFF.

This clonotype was found a few times. V is TRBV7-8 and J is TRBJ2-2; D might be TRBD2 (6 bases). From germline, CDR1 is SGHVS and CDR2 FQNEAQ. V was clipped by 5 bases and J by 0 bases, with 13 bases between them. The CDR3 spans 16 residues. CDR3 in DNA: TGTGCCAGCAGCCCGCGGGACCTGTCGAACACCGGGGAGCTGTTTTTT. Amino acids: CASSPRDLSNTGELFF.

This clonotype has just a few counts. One end of the junction is discordant with germline, which a read error may explain. The chain combines TRBV7-2 with TRBJ1-5, with D uncertain. Germline CDR1 is SGHTA and CDR2 is FQGNSA. The CDR3 is 13 residues long. The CDR3 is CASSLTPNEPQHF. The CDR3, as DNA: TGTGCCAGCAGCTTGACCCCCAATGAGCCCCAGCATTTT.

The sample holds many counts of this clonotype. The V call is TRBV7-2, the J call TRBJ1-6, with a weak D call TRBD1 (6 bases). V lost 3 bases, J lost 14 bases, and 14 bases lay in between. The germline gives CDR1 SGHTA, CDR2 FQGNSA. The CDR3 runs to 13 residues. The CDR3 coding sequence is TGTGCCAGCAGCTTGGACAGCCTTAACACCCTCCACTTT. As protein: CASSLDSLNTLHF.